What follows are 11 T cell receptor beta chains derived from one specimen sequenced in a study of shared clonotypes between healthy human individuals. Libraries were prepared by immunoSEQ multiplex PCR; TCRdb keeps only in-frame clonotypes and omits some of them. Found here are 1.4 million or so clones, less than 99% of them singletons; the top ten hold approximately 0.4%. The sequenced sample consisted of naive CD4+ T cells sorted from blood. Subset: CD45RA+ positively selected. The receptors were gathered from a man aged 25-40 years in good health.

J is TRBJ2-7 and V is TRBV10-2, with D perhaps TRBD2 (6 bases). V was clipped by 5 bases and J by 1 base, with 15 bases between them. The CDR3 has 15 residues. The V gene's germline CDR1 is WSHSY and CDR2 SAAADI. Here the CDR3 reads CASSLGLARSYEQYF. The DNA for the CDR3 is TGCGCCAGCAGTCTGGGGCTAGCGCGATCCTACGAGCAGTACTTC.

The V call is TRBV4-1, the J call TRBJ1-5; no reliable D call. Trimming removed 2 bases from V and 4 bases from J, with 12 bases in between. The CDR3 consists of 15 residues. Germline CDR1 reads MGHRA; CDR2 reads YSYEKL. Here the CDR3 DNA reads TGCGCCAGCAGCCAACCCGGGGTTAGGAATCAGCCCCAGCATTTT. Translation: CASSQPGVRNQPQHF.

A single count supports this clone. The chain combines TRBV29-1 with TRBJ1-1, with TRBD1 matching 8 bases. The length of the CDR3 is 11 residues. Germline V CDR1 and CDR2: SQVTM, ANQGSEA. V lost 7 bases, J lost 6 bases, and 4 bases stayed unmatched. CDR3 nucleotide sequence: TGCAGCGCCCGGACAGGGCCTGAAGCTTTCTTT. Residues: CSARTGPEAFF.

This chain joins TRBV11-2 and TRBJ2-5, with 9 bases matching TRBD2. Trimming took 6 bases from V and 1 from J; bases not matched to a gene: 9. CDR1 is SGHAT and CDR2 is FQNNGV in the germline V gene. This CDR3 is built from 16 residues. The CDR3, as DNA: TGTGCCAGCAGTCGATCTAGCGGGGACCTCCAAGAGACCCAGTACTTC. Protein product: CASSRSSGDLQETQYF.

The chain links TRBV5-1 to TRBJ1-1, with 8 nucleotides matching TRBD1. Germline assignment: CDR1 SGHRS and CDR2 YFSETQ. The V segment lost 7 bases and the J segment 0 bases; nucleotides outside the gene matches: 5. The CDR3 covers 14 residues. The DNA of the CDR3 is TGCGCCAGCTCCGCGGACAGGGTGAACACTGAAGCTTTCTTT. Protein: CASSADRVNTEAFF.

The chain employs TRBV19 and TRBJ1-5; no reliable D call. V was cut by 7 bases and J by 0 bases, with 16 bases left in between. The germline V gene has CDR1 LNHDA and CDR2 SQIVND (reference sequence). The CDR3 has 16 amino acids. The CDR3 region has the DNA TGTGCCAGTAAGGGTTACGACACGTATAGCAATCAGCCCCAGCATTTT. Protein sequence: CASKGYDTYSNQPQHF.

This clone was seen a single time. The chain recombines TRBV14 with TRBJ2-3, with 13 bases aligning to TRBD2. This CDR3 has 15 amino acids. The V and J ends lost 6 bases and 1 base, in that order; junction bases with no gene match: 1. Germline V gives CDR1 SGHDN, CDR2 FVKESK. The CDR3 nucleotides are TGTGCCAGCAGGGGGACTAGCGGGGGCACAGATACGCAGTATTTT. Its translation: CASRGTSGGTDTQYF.

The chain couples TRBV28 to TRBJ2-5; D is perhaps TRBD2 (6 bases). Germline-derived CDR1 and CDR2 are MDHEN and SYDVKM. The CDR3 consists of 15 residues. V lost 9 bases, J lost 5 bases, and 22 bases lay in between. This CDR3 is CASRELLARRETQYF. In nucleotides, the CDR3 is TGTGCCAGTCGAGAGCTACTAGCACGGAGGGAGACCCAGTACTTC.

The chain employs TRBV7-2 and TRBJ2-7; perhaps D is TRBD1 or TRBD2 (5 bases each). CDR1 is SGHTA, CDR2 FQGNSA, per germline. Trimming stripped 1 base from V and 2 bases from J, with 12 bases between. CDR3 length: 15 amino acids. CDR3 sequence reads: CASSLGGATAYEQYF. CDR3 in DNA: TGTGCCAGCAGCTTAGGAGGGGCGACGGCCTACGAGCAGTACTTC.

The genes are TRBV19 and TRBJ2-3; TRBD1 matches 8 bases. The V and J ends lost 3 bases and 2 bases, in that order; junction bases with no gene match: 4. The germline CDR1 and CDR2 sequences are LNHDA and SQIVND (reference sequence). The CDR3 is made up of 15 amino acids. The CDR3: CASSIGTGHTDTQYF. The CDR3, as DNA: TGTGCCAGTAGTATCGGGACAGGCCACACAGATACGCAGTATTTT.

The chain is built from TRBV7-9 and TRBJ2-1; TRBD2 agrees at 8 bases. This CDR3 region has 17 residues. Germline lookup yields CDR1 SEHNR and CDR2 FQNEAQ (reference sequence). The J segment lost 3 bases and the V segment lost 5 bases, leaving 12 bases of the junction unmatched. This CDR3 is CASSLPWQREFYNEQFF. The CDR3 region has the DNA TGTGCCAGCAGCCTCCCGTGGCAGCGGGAGTTCTACAATGAGCAGTTCTTC.